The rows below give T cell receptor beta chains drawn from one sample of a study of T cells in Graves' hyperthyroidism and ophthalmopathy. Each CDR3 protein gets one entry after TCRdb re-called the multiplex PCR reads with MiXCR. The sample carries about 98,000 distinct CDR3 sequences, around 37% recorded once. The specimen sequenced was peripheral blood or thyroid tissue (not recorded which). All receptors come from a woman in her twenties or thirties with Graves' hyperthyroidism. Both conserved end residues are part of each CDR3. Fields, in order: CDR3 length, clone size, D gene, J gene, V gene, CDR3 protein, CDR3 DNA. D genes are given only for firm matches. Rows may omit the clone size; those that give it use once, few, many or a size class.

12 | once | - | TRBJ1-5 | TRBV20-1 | CSALRDRETQHF | TGCAGTGCTCTACGGGACCGGGAGACCCAGCATTTT
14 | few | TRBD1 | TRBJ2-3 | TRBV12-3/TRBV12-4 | CASTKGQTTDTQYF | TGTGCCAGCACTAAGGGACAGACCACAGATACGCAGTATTTT
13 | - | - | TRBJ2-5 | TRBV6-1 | CASTPGPQETQYF | TGTGCCAGCACCCCGGGGCCCCAAGAGACCCAGTACTTC
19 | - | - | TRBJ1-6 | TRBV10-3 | CAISDDSSLYGGPNSPLHF | TGTGCCATCAGTGACGACAGCTCACTCTACGGGGGGCCAAATTCACCCCTCCACTTT
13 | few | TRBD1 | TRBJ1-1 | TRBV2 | CALLRGENTEAFF | TGTGCCTTACTCAGGGGGGAGAACACTGAAGCTTTCTTT
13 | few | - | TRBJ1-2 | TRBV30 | CAWSQGQSYGYTF | TGTGCCTGGAGTCAAGGACAGTCCTATGGCTACACCTTC
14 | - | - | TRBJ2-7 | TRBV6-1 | CASKAGSRVDEQYF | TGTGCCAGCAAGGCAGGATCTAGAGTGGACGAGCAGTACTTC
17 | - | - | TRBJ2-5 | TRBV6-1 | CAGSYGLGGDGGETQYF | TGTGCCGGCAGTTACGGCTTAGGCGGGGACGGCGGAGAGACCCAGTACTTC
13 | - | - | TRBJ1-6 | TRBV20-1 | CSARGRGNSPLHF | TGCAGTGCTAGGGGCAGGGGTAATTCACCCCTCCACTTT
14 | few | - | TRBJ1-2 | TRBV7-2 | CASSALGASYGYTF | TGTGCCAGCAGCGCCCTCGGGGCCAGCTATGGCTACACCTTC
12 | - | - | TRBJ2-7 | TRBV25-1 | CASRTTGREQYF | TGTGCCAGCAGGACGACAGGTCGCGAGCAGTACTTC
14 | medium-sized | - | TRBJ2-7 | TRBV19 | CASSLSQGYYEQYF | TGTGCCAGTAGTCTTTCTCAGGGTTACTACGAGCAGTACTTC
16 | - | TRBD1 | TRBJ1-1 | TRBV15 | CATSRDWGDRESEAFF | TGTGCCACCAGCAGGGATTGGGGGGACAGGGAATCTGAAGCTTTCTTT
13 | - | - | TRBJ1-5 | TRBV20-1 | CSAIARRGQPQHF | TGCAGTGCCATCGCCCGCAGGGGTCAGCCCCAGCATTTT
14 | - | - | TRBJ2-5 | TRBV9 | CASSVGGSAETQYF | TGTGCCAGCAGCGTAGGGGGGAGTGCAGAGACCCAGTACTTC
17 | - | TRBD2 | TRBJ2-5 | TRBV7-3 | CASSPTGTSGLQETQYF | TGTGCCAGCAGCCCGACCGGGACTAGCGGATTACAAGAGACCCAGTACTTC
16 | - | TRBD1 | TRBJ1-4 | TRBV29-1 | CSVETEGAGTEEKLFF | TGCAGCGTTGAAACGGAGGGGGCCGGGACTGAGGAAAAACTGTTTTTT
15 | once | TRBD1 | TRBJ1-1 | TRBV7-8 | CASSSTGTGNTEAFF | TGTGCCAGCAGCTCCACCGGGACAGGGAACACTGAAGCTTTCTTT
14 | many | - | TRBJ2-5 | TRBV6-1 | CASSLLGTQETQYF | TGTGCCAGCAGTTTACTAGGGACCCAAGAGACCCAGTACTTC
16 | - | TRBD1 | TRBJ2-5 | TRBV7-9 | CASSLNPGTGSETQYF | TGTGCCAGCAGCTTGAACCCCGGGACAGGGTCGGAGACCCAGTACTTC
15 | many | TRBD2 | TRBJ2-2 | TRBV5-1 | CASSPRGGRTGELFF | TGCGCCAGCAGCCCGCGGGGGGGGAGAACCGGGGAGCTGTTTTTT
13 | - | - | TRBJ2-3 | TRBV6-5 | CASSFLGADTQYF | TGTGCCAGCAGTTTCCTGGGGGCAGATACGCAGTATTTT
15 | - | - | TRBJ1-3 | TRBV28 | CASRLSGDSFIPIYF | TGTGCCAGTAGGCTAAGCGGGGACTCATTCATCCCCATATATTTT